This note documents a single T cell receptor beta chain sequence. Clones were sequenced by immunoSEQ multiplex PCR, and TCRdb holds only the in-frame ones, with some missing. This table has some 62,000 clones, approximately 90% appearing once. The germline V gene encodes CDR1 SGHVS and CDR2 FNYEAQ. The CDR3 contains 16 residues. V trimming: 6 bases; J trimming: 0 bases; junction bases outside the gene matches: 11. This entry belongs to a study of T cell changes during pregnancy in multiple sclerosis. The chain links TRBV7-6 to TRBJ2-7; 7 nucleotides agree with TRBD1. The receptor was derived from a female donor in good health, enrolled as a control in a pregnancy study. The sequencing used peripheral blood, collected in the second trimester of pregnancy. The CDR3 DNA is TGTGCCAGCAGTCTAACTCACAGGGGAGACTCCTACGAGCAGTACTTC. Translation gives CASSLTHRGDSYEQYF. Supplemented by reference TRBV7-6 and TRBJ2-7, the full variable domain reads GAGVSQSPRYKVTKRGQDVALRCDPISGHVSLYWYRQALGQGPEFLTYFNYEAQQDKSGLPNDRFSAERPEGSISTLTIQRTEQRDSAMYRCASSLTHRGDSYEQYFGPGTRLTVT.